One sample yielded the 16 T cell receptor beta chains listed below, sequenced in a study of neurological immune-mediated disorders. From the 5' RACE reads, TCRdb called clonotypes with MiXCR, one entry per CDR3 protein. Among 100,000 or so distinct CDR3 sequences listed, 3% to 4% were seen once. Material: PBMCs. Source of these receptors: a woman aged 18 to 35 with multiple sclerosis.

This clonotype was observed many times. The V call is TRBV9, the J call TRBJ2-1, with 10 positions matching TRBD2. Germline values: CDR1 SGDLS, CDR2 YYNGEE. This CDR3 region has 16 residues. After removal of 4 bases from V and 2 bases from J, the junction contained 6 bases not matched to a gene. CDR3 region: CASSPGGLAAYNEQFF. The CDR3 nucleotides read TGTGCCAGCAGCCCCGGAGGACTAGCGGCCTACAATGAGCAGTTCTTC.

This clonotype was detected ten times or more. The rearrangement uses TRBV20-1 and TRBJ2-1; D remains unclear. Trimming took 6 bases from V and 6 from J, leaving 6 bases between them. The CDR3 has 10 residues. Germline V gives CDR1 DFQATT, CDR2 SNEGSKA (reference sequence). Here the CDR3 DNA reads TGCAGTGCCGGATTCAATGAGCAGTTCTTC. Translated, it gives CSAGFNEQFF.

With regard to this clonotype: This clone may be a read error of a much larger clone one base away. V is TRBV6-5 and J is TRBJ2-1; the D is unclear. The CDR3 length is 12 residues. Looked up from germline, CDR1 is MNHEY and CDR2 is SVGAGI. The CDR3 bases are TGTGACAGCACTGCCCTCTACAATGAGCAGTTCTTC. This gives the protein CDSTALYNEQFF.

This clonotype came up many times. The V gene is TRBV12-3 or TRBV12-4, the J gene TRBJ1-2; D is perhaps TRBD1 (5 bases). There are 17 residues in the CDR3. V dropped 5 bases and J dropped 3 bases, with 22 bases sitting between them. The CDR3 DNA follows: TGTGCCAGCAGTCTTACCGGTCGGGGACCCTCTGACTATGGCTACACCTTC. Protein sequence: CASSLTGRGPSDYGYTF.

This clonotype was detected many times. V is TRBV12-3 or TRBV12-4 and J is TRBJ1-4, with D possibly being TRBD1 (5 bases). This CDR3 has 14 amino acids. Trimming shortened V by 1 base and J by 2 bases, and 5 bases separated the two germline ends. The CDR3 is CASSLGGTNEKLFF. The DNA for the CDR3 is TGTGCCAGCAGTTTAGGGGGGACTAATGAAAAACTGTTTTTT.

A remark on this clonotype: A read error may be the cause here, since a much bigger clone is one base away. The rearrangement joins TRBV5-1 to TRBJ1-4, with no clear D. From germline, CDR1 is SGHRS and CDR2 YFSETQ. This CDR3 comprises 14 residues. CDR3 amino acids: CTSSSGSTNEKLFF. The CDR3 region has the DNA TGCACCAGCAGTTCGGGATCAACTAATGAAAAACTGTTTTTT.

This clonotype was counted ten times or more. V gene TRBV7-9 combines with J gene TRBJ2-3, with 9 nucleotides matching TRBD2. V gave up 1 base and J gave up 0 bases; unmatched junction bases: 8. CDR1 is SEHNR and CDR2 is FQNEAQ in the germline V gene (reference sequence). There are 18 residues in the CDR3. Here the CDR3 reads CASSLVSGSLMSTDTQYF. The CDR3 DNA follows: TGTGCCAGCAGCTTAGTTAGCGGGAGTTTAATGAGCACAGATACGCAGTATTTT.

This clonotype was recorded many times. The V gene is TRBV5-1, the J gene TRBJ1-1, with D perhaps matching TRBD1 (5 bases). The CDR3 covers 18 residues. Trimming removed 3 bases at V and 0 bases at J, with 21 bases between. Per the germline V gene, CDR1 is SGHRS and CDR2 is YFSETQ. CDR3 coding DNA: TGCGCCAGCAGCTCGGGACTGCCGAACGAGATAATGAACACTGAAGCTTTCTTT. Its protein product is CASSSGLPNEIMNTEAFF.

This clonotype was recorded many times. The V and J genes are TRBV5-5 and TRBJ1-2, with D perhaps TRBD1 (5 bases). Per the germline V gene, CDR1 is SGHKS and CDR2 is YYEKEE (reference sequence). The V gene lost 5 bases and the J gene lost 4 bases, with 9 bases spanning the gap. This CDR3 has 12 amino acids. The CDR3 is CASSFDSYGYTF. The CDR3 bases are TGTGCCAGCAGTTTCGACAGCTATGGCTACACCTTC. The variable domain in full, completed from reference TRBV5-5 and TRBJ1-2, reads DAGVTQSPTHLIKTRGQQVTLRCSPISGHKSVSWYQQVLGQGPQFIFQYYEKEERGRGNFPDRFSARQFPNYSSELNVNALLLGDSALYLCASSFDSYGYTFGSGTRLTVV.

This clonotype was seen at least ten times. CDR3 nucleotide sequence: TGCAGTGCTAGGGGACAGATGAGATCCTACGAGCAGTACTTC. It specifies CSARGQMRSYEQYF. The chain links TRBV20-1 to TRBJ2-7, with 7 bases lining up with TRBD1. The CDR3 loop spans 14 amino acids. The V segment lost 3 bases and the J segment 1 base; nucleotides outside the gene matches: 6. Germline CDR1 and CDR2: DFQATT and SNEGSKA (reference sequence).

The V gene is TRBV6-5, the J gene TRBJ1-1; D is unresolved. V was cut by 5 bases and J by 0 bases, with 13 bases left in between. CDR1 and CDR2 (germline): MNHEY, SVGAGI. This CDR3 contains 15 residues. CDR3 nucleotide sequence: TGTGCCAGCAGTCCCTCCAGTTACATGAACACTGAAGCTTTCTTT. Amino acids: CASSPSSYMNTEAFF.

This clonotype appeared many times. CDR3 DNA: TGTGCCAGCAGCTTGGCCAGGGGACAGGGTGCCTACAATGAGCAGTTCTTC. Translation gives CASSLARGQGAYNEQFF. V usage is TRBV5-6 and J usage is TRBJ2-1; 9 nucleotides agree with TRBD1. Per germline, CDR1 SGHDT and CDR2 YYEEEE. The CDR3 is 17 amino acids. Trimming cost V 0 bases and J 2 bases; bases outside gene matches: 6.

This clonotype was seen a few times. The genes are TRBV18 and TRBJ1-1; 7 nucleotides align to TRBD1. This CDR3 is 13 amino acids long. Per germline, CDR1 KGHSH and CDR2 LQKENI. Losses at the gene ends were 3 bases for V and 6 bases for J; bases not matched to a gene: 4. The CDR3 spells CASSPDRAAEAFF. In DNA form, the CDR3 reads TGTGCCAGCTCACCTGACAGGGCAGCTGAAGCTTTCTTT.

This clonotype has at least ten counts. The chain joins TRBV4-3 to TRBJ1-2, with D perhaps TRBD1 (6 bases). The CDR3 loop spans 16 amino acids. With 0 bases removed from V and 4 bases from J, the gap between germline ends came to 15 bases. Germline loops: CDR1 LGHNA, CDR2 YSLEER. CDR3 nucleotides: TGCGCCAGCAGCCAAGAAGCCGGACAGACCTTCTATGGCTACACCTTC. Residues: CASSQEAGQTFYGYTF.

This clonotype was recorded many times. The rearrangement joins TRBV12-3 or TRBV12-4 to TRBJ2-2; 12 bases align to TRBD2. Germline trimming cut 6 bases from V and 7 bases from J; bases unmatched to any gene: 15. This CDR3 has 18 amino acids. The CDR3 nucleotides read TGTGCCAGCAGCAATCTAGCGGGGGGGCTAAGGAGGAGCGGGGAGCTGTTTTTT. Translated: CASSNLAGGLRRSGELFF.

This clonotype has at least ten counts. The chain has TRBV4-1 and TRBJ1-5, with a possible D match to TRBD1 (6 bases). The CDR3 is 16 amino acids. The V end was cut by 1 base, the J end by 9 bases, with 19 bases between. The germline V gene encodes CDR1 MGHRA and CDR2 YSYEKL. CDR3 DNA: TGCGCCAGCAGCCAAGCTCTGTGGGGGCTACTAAGGCCCCAGCATTTT. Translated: CASSQALWGLLRPQHF.